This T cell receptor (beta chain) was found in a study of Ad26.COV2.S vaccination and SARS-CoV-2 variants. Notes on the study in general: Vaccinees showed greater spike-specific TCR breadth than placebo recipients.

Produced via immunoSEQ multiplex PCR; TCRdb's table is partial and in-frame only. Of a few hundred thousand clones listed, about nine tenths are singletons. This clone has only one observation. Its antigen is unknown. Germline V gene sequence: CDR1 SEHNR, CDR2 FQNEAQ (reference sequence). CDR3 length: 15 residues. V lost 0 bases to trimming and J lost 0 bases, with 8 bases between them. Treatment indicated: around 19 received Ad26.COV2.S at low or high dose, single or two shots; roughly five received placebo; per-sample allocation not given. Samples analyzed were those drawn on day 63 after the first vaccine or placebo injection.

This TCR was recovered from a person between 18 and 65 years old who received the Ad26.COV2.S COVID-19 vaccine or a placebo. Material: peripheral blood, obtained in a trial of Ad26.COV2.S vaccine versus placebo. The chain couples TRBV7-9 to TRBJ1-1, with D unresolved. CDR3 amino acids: CASSLAWQLNTEAFF. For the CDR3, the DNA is TGTGCCAGCAGCTTAGCGTGGCAGCTGAACACTGAAGCTTTCTTT.